The 21 T cell receptor beta chains below come from one sample, sequenced in a study of blood T cell repertoires in COVID-19. Method: immunoSEQ multiplex PCR; TCRdb's copy keeps in-frame clones and lacks some. The table has roughly 78,000 clones, 88% seen once. Sequenced material: peripheral blood. The receptors were gathered from a man between 45 and 60 years old with acute or convalescent COVID-19.

This chain uses TRBV9 with TRBJ2-1; TRBD1 agrees at 7 bases. This CDR3 has 15 residues. After removal of 3 bases from V and 2 bases from J, the junction contained 5 bases not matched to a gene. Germline assignment: CDR1 SGDLS and CDR2 YYNGEE. CDR3 sequence reads: CASSGSGGAYNEQFF. For the CDR3, the DNA is TGTGCCAGCAGCGGGTCAGGGGGAGCCTACAATGAGCAGTTCTTC.

The chain has TRBV3-1 (or the pseudogene TRBV3-2) and TRBJ2-7; possible D gene TRBD1, 6 bases. Trimming removed 1 base from V and 2 bases from J, with 6 bases in between. CDR3 size: 13 residues. Germline CDR1 and CDR2: LGHDT and YNNKEL (reference sequence). CDR3: CASSQGTAYEQYF. CDR3 in DNA: TGTGCCAGCAGCCAAGGGACAGCCTACGAGCAGTACTTC.

The chain has TRBV6-5 and TRBJ1-1; 8 bases are shared with TRBD1. The V gene end was trimmed by 4 bases and the J gene end by 4 bases; junction bases not matched to a gene: 5. CDR3 length: 14 residues. The germline CDR1 and CDR2 sequences are MNHEY and SVGAGI. The CDR3 spells CASSSDRGSTEAFF. The CDR3 DNA reads as TGTGCCAGCAGTTCCGACAGGGGCAGCACTGAAGCTTTCTTT.

Only a few counts were recorded for this clone. V and J are TRBV11-1 and TRBJ2-7, with D perhaps matching TRBD2 (6 bases). V lost 2 bases to trimming and J lost 5 bases, with 16 bases between them. This CDR3 is built from 15 residues. Germline assignment: CDR1 SGHAT and CDR2 FQDESV (reference sequence). The chain's CDR3 is CASSLSGLSSDEQYF. In DNA, the CDR3 is TGTGCCAGCAGCTTATCTGGGTTGTCTAGCGACGAGCAGTACTTC.

V gene TRBV6-2 or TRBV6-3 combines with J gene TRBJ2-1; tentatively, D is TRBD2 (6 bases). This CDR3 has 19 amino acids. Germline V lookup: CDR1 MNHEY, CDR2 SVGEGT. V shed 5 bases and J shed 2 bases, with 25 bases lying between them. DNA for the CDR3: TGTGCCAGCAGTCTCTACCAACCGGGGAGGTCCCTGACCTACAATGAGCAGTTCTTC. This codes for CASSLYQPGRSLTYNEQFF.

This clone appeared a few times. The chain joins TRBV10-3 to TRBJ2-1; 8 positions agree with TRBD1. Germline V gene data show CDR1 as ENHRY and CDR2 as SYGVKD. V lost 6 bases and J lost 6; bases outside the gene matches: 13. The CDR3 sequence is 16 residues long. In DNA, the CDR3 is TGTGCCATCAGAAGGACAGGGAGCGGTAGTGGCAATGAGCAGTTCTTC. It specifies CAIRRTGSGSGNEQFF.

The chain is built from TRBV30 and TRBJ1-1; TRBD1 matches 7 bases. In germline, CDR1 is GTSNPN, CDR2 SVGIG (reference sequence). Trimming removed 8 bases from V and 6 bases from J; junction bases left unmatched: 6. The CDR3 length is 11 residues. The CDR3 nucleotides read TGTGCCCGGCAGGGGGTTCCTGAAGCTTTCTTT. Translation: CARQGVPEAFF.

This chain uses TRBV9 with TRBJ2-7; TRBD2 aligns across 12 bases. V lost 3 bases and J lost 7; bases outside the gene matches: 8. The CDR3 spans 15 residues. Looked up from germline, CDR1 is SGDLS and CDR2 is YYNGEE. The CDR3 here is CASSARLAGVEEQYF. CDR3 coding DNA: TGTGCCAGCAGCGCGCGACTAGCGGGGGTTGAGGAGCAGTACTTC.

The chain uses TRBV7-8 and TRBJ2-7, with D perhaps TRBD1 (5 bases). Germline V gene sequence: CDR1 SGHVS, CDR2 FQNEAQ. The germline V and J ends were trimmed by 3 bases and 4 bases, with 10 bases remaining between them. The length of the CDR3 is 13 residues. In nucleotides, the CDR3 is TGTGCCAGCAGCTTGTCACAGGTATACGAGCAGTACTTC. Translating gives CASSLSQVYEQYF. Full variable domain (missing parts from reference TRBV7-8 and TRBJ2-7): GAGVSQSPRYKVAKRGQDVALRCDPISGHVSLFWYQQALGQGPEFLTYFQNEAQLDKSGLPSDRFFAERPEGSVSTLKIQRTQQEDSAVYLCASSLSQVYEQYFGPGTRLTVT.

This clone has a handful of counts. The genes are TRBV20-1 and TRBJ1-4; D gene uncertain. Germline V lookup: CDR1 DFQATT, CDR2 SNEGSKA (reference sequence). The CDR3 runs 10 residues. Trimming stripped 5 bases from V and 4 bases from J, with 2 bases between. The CDR3 region has the DNA TGCAGTGCTCTTAATGAAAAACTGTTTTTT. As protein: CSALNEKLFF.

The V gene is TRBV9, the J gene TRBJ2-2; TRBD1 might be the D (5 bases). Germline values: CDR1 SGDLS, CDR2 YYNGEE. This CDR3 spans 16 amino acids. Trimming pared 4 bases from V and 4 bases from J, leaving 17 bases between. The CDR3 here is CASSLRGGQSTGELFF. The CDR3 DNA follows: TGTGCCAGCAGCCTTAGGGGTGGACAAAGCACCGGGGAGCTGTTTTTT.

The chain combines TRBV19 with TRBJ1-1; no clear D. The CDR3 extends over 16 amino acids. The V end was cut by 0 bases, the J end by 0 bases, with 11 bases between. Germline V gene lookup returns CDR1 LNHDA and CDR2 SQIVND (reference sequence). The CDR3 sequence: CASSIEGRTLNTEAFF. The CDR3, as DNA: TGTGCCAGTAGTATAGAGGGCAGAACCCTGAACACTGAAGCTTTCTTT.

The chain couples TRBV20-1 to TRBJ2-3, with D hard to call. The germline CDR1 and CDR2 sequences are DFQATT and SNEGSKA (reference sequence). Trimming took 2 bases from V and 6 from J, leaving 6 bases between them. The CDR3 contains 11 residues. This chain's CDR3 is CSARSLDTQYF. The CDR3 region has the DNA TGCAGTGCTAGATCCTTGGATACGCAGTATTTT.

This clone was picked up one time. The V call is TRBV11-2, the J call TRBJ2-5; 9 bases are a match to TRBD1. The CDR3 runs to 15 residues. The germline V gene has CDR1 SGHAT and CDR2 FQNNGV. The junction had 3 bases not matched to a gene; V was cut back by 3 bases and J by 1 base. The CDR3: CASSLGQGLQETQYF. The CDR3 coding sequence is TGTGCCAGCAGCTTGGGACAGGGCCTCCAAGAGACCCAGTACTTC.

This clone came up once. The chain uses TRBV24-1 and TRBJ2-3; maybe TRBD2 (5 bases). The CDR3 length is 16 residues. Germline V CDR1 and CDR2: KGHDR, SFDVKD. Deletions cut 3 bases from V and 4 bases from J, with 16 bases between. CDR3 amino acids: CATSDPRTGMADTQYF. CDR3 DNA: TGTGCCACCAGTGATCCCCGGACGGGGATGGCAGATACGCAGTATTTT.

This clone showed up just once. The chain links TRBV6-5 to TRBJ2-1; D possibly corresponds to TRBD1 (5 bases). Germline V gene data show CDR1 as MNHEY and CDR2 as SVGAGI. The V end lost 2 bases, the J end lost 8 bases, and 19 bases lay between the germline ends. This CDR3 is built from 16 residues. CDR3 DNA sequence: TGTGCCAGCAGTTACATTTTTTCCAGGGCTCAAGATGAGCAGTTCTTC. It encodes CASSYIFSRAQDEQFF.

This chain connects TRBV5-6 to TRBJ1-5, with D possibly TRBD1 on 6 matching bases. V was pared by 2 bases and J by 9 bases, with 12 bases between. The CDR3 length is 13 residues. The V gene's germline CDR1 is SGHDT and CDR2 YYEEEE. This CDR3 reads CASSLGGRGPQHF. In DNA, the CDR3 is TGTGCCAGCAGCTTAGGGGGGAGGGGGCCCCAGCATTTT. The whole variable domain, remainder taken from reference TRBV5-6 and TRBJ1-5, is DAGVTQSPTHLIKTRGQQVTLRCSPKSGHDTVSWYQQALGQGPQFIFQYYEEEERQRGNFPDRFSGHQFPNYSSELNVNALLLGDSALYLCASSLGGRGPQHFGDGTRLSIL.

The chain employs TRBV7-3 and TRBJ2-6, with 12 bases fitting TRBD1. This CDR3 has 19 amino acids. The germline CDR1 and CDR2 sequences are SGHTA and FQGTGA. J lost 0 bases, V lost 4 bases, and 7 bases had no gene match. The CDR3: CASSSPGQGATSGANVLTF. DNA for the CDR3: TGTGCCAGCAGCTCCCCGGGACAGGGGGCGACCTCTGGGGCCAACGTCCTGACTTTC.

The genes are TRBV6-5 and TRBJ1-2, with D perhaps matching TRBD1 (5 bases). Trimming cost V 7 bases and J 1 base, with 10 bases left between them. CDR1 and CDR2 (germline): MNHEY, SVGAGI. CDR3 length equals 13 residues. The CDR3 is CASTRDSNYGYTF. The CDR3 region has the DNA TGTGCCAGCACCCGAGACAGTAACTATGGCTACACCTTC.

This clone was observed a few times. This chain uses TRBV7-8 with TRBJ2-5; 9 bases fit TRBD2. The J segment lost 5 bases and the V segment lost 5 bases, leaving 6 bases of the junction unmatched. Germline CDR1 reads SGHVS; CDR2 reads FQNEAQ. The CDR3 is 14 amino acids. CDR3 amino acids: CASSGSGGAETQYF. The CDR3 nucleotides are TGTGCCAGCAGCGGTAGCGGGGGCGCGGAGACCCAGTACTTC.

V and J are TRBV6-4 and TRBJ1-2, with 11 bases that match TRBD1. V dropped 3 bases and J dropped 5; count of bases not matched to a gene: 8. Germline values: CDR1 MRHNA, CDR2 SNTAGT. The CDR3 loop spans 16 amino acids. CDR3 loop: CASSETGQGVPYGYTF. The DNA for the CDR3 is TGTGCCAGCAGTGAGACGGGACAGGGGGTGCCATATGGCTACACCTTC.